The 15 T cell receptor beta chains reported below all come from one sample, sequenced in a study of blood T cell repertoires in COVID-19. The data were produced by immunoSEQ multiplex PCR, yet TCRdb's version contains in-frame clones alone and is incomplete. The profile shows fewer than 500,000 clones, roughly 90% of them singletons. Sequenced input: PBMCs or T cells enriched from blood (not recorded which). These receptors all stem from a young woman with acute COVID-19.

The rearrangement uses TRBV6-2 or TRBV6-3 and TRBJ1-5; 7 bases fit TRBD1. This CDR3 has 16 residues. Per germline, CDR1 MNHEY and CDR2 SVGEGT. The trim removed 3 bases at V and 0 bases at J, leaving 5 bases unmatched. CDR3 region: CASSYNTGASNQPQHF. DNA of the CDR3: TGTGCCAGCAGTTATAACACAGGGGCTAGCAATCAGCCCCAGCATTTT.

The CDR3 protein is CASSQVSLHNEQFF. The CDR3 region has the DNA TGCGCCAGCAGCCAAGTAAGCCTCCACAATGAGCAGTTCTTC. This chain connects TRBV4-1 to TRBJ2-1; D gene unclear. V was clipped by 1 base and J by 5 bases, with 9 bases between them. Germline V lookup: CDR1 MGHRA, CDR2 YSYEKL. There are 14 residues in the CDR3.

This clone was counted once. The chain links TRBV14 to TRBJ2-7; 8 nucleotides align to TRBD1. There are 14 residues in the CDR3. Germline CDR1 and CDR2: SGHDN and FVKESK. V gave up 4 bases and J gave up 5 bases; unmatched junction bases: 7. The CDR3 sequence: CASSLHRGIDEQYF. For the CDR3, the DNA is TGTGCCAGCAGCCTACACAGGGGGATCGACGAGCAGTACTTC.

The CDR3 DNA reads TGTGCCAGTAGTATAGCCGACGACAGGCCCTCTTCACCCCTCCACTTT. This gives the protein CASSIADDRPSSPLHF. The chain carries TRBV19 and TRBJ1-6; possibly TRBD1 for D (6 bases). CDR1 and CDR2 (germline): LNHDA, SQIVND (reference sequence). V dropped 1 base and J dropped 9 bases, with 16 bases sitting between them. The CDR3 is made up of 16 amino acids.

This clone is a singleton in its sample. The CDR3 region has the DNA TGTGCCAGTAGTACCTTGGGACAGGGGACCCCCTACGAGCAGTACTTC. It encodes CASSTLGQGTPYEQYF. This chain connects TRBV19 to TRBJ2-7; 10 nucleotides line up with TRBD1. CDR3 length: 16 residues. CDR1 is LNHDA, CDR2 SQIVND, per germline (reference sequence). With 4 bases clipped from V and 2 bases from J, the junction kept 8 bases outside the gene matches.

A note on this clone: At one of its ends the junction is not consistent with the germline gene, which may arise from a read error. The genes are TRBV5-5 and TRBJ1-5, with D possibly matching TRBD1 (5 bases). This CDR3 contains 14 residues. In germline, CDR1 is SGHKS, CDR2 YYEKEE (reference sequence). The CDR3 sequence is CASSLGSGYQPQHF. CDR3 in DNA: TGTGCCAGCAGTTTGGGGTCAGGGTATCAGCCCCAGCATTTT.

This clone was seen only once. The chain links TRBV5-1 to TRBJ2-7; 8 bases match TRBD1. The CDR3 is made up of 13 amino acids. Germline assignment: CDR1 SGHRS and CDR2 YFSETQ. The J segment lost 6 bases and the V segment lost 5 bases, leaving 7 bases of the junction unmatched. CDR3 bases: TGCGCCAGCAGTTATACAGGGGGGCTCGAGCAGTACTTC. This gives the protein CASSYTGGLEQYF.

The genes are TRBV19 and TRBJ1-1; 8 bases match TRBD1. The trim removed 5 bases at V and 5 bases at J, leaving 7 bases unmatched. Per the germline V gene, CDR1 is LNHDA and CDR2 is SQIVND (reference sequence). The CDR3 length is 14 residues. The CDR3 here is CASSPTGARTEAFF. Here the CDR3 DNA reads TGTGCCAGTAGTCCGACAGGGGCGAGGACTGAAGCTTTCTTT.

V is TRBV7-8 and J is TRBJ1-5; D might be TRBD1 (6 bases). Deletions cut 4 bases from V and 3 bases from J, with 13 bases between. The CDR3 is made up of 15 amino acids. Germline-derived CDR1 and CDR2 are SGHVS and FQNEAQ. The CDR3 DNA reads as TGTGCCAGCAGCTCAGGGACACAAAACAATCAGCCCCAGCATTTT. Its translation: CASSSGTQNNQPQHF.

This clone was observed a single time. V usage is TRBV5-5 and J usage is TRBJ2-3; 10 bases fit TRBD1. Germline values: CDR1 SGHKS, CDR2 YYEKEE (reference sequence). V was pared by 7 bases and J by 4 bases, with 3 bases of the junction left unmatched. The CDR3 extends over 13 amino acids. CDR3 DNA sequence: TGTGCCAGCCTGACAGGGGGCCCAGATACGCAGTATTTT. Its protein is CASLTGGPDTQYF.

This rearrangement joins TRBV5-1 to TRBJ2-7; maybe TRBD1 (5 bases). CDR1 and CDR2 (germline): SGHRS, YFSETQ. This CDR3 spans 14 amino acids. The V gene lost 5 bases and the J gene lost 2 bases, with 14 bases spanning the gap. CDR3 sequence (DNA): TGCGCCAGCAGTTCAGACAGAGTCACCTACGAGCAGTACTTC. It translates to CASSSDRVTYEQYF.

This clone has a single count. This chain joins TRBV29-1 and TRBJ2-1, with D possibly TRBD1 on 6 matching bases. The ends were cut back, 6 bases at V and 7 bases at J, with 19 bases in the middle. Germline V gene lookup returns CDR1 SQVTM and CDR2 ANQGSEA. The CDR3 is 14 amino acids. CDR3 protein: CSVDKQGWSNEQFF. In nucleotides, the CDR3 is TGCAGCGTGGATAAACAGGGATGGAGTAATGAGCAGTTCTTC.

The chain combines TRBV18 with TRBJ2-7; D is possibly TRBD2 (6 bases). The CDR3 is 14 amino acids. The ends were cut back, 3 bases at V and 2 bases at J, with 11 bases in the middle. Germline V gene sequence: CDR1 KGHSH, CDR2 LQKENI. As DNA, the CDR3 is TGTGCCAGCTCACCCGGACGGGAGACCTACGAGCAGTACTTC. It yields the protein CASSPGRETYEQYF.

The genes are TRBV24-1 and TRBJ1-5; 7 nucleotides align to TRBD1. Trimming removed 5 bases from V and 6 bases from J; junction bases left unmatched: 9. The CDR3 loop spans 15 amino acids. Per the germline V gene, CDR1 is KGHDR and CDR2 is SFDVKD. CDR3 DNA: TGTGCCACCAGTGGCCGTCCAGGGGGTAGTCAGCCCCAGCATTTT. Translated: CATSGRPGGSQPQHF.

CDR3 sequence: CASASDRGQETQYF. As DNA, the CDR3 is TGTGCCAGCGCGAGCGACAGGGGACAAGAGACCCAGTACTTC. V usage is TRBV2 and J usage is TRBJ2-5, with 8 nucleotides matching TRBD1. V trimming: 8 bases; J trimming: 2 bases; junction bases outside the gene matches: 7. The V gene's germline CDR1 is SNHLY and CDR2 FYNNEI. The length of the CDR3 is 14 residues.